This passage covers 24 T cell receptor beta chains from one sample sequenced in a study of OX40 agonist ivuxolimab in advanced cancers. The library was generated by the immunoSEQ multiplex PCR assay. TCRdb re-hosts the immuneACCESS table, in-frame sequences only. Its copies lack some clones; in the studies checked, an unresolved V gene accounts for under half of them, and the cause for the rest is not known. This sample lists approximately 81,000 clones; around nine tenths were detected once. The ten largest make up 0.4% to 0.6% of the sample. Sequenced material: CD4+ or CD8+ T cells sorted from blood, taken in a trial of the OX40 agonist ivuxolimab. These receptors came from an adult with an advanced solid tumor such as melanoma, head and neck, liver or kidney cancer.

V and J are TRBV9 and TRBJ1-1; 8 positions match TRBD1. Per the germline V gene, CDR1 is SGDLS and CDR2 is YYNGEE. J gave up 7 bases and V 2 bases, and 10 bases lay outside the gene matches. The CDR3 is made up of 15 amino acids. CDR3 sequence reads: CASSVGTGGLGEAFF. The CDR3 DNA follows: TGTGCCAGCAGCGTTGGGACAGGCGGGCTCGGTGAAGCTTTCTTT.

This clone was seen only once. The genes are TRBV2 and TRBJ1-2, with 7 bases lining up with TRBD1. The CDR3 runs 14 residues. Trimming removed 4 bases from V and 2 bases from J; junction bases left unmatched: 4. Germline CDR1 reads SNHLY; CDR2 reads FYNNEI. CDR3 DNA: TGTGCCAGCAGTGGGCAGGGGGGAAACTATGGCTACACCTTC. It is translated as CASSGQGGNYGYTF.

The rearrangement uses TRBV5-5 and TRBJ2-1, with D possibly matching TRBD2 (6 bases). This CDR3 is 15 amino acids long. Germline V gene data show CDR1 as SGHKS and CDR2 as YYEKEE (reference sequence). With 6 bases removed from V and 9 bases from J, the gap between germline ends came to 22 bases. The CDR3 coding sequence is TGTGCCAGCACCCCCTCAGGTGGAGGGTCGGGTGAGCAGTTCTTC. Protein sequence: CASTPSGGGSGEQFF.

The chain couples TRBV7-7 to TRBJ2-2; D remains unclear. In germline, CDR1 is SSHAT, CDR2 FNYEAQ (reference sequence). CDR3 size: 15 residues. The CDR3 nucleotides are TGTGCGAGCTCTCCGAGTTTCGCGAACACCGGGGAGCTGTTTTTT. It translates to CASSPSFANTGELFF.

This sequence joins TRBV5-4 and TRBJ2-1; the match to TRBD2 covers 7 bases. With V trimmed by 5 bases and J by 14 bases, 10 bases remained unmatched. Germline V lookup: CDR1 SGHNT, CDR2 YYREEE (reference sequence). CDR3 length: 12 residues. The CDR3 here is CASRTTSGGEFF. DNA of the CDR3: TGTGCCAGCAGAACGACTAGTGGGGGGGAGTTCTTC.

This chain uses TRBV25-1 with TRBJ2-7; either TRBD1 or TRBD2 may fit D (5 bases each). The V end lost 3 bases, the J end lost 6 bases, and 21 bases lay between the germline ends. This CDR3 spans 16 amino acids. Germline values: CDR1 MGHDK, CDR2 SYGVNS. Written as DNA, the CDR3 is TGTGCCAGCAGTGACCCTCGTTCGGGGCTCGTTGGCGAGCAGTACTTC. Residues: CASSDPRSGLVGEQYF.

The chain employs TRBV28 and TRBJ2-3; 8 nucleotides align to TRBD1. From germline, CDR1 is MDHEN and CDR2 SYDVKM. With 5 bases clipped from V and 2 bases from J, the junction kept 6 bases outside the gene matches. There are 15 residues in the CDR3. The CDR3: CASSQDRDDTDTQYF. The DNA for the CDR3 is TGTGCCAGCAGTCAGGACAGGGATGACACAGATACGCAGTATTTT. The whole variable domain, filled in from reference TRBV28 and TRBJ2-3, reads DVKVTQSSRYLVKRTGEKVFLECVQDMDHENMFWYRQDPGLGLRLIYFSYDVKMKEKGDIPEGYSVSREKKERFSLILESASTNQTSMYLCASSQDRDDTDTQYFGPGTRLTVL.

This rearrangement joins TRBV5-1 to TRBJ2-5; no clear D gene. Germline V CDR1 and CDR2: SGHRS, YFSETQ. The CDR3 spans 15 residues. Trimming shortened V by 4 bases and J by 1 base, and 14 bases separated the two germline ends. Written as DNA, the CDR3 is TGCGCCAGCAGCATACTCCTAGGTGCCCAAGAGACCCAGTACTTC. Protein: CASSILLGAQETQYF.

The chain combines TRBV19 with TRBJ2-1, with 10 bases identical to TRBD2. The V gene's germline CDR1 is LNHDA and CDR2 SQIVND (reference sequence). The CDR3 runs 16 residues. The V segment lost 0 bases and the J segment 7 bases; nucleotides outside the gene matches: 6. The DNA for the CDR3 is TGTGCCAGTAGTATAGATCTTAGCGGGGGGCGGAATGAGCAGTTCTTC. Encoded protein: CASSIDLSGGRNEQFF.

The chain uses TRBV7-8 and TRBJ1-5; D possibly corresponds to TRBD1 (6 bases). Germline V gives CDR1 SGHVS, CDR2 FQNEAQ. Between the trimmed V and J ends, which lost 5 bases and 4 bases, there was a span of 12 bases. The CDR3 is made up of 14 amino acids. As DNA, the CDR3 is TGTGCCAGCAGCCCCAAGGGGGGGAATCAGCCCCAGCATTTT. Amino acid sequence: CASSPKGGNQPQHF.

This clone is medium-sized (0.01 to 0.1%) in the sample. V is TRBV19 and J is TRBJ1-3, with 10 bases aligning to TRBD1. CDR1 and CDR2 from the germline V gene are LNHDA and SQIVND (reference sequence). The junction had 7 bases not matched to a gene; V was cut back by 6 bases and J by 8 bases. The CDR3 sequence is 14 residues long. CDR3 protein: CASRDRGREDTIYF. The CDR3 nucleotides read TGTGCCAGTAGAGACAGGGGGCGCGAAGACACCATATATTTT.

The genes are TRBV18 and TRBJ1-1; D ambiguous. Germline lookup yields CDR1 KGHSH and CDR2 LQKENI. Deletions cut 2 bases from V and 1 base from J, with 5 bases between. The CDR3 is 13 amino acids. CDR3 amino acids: CASSPERNTEAFF. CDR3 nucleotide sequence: TGTGCCAGCTCACCAGAGAGGAACACTGAAGCTTTCTTT.

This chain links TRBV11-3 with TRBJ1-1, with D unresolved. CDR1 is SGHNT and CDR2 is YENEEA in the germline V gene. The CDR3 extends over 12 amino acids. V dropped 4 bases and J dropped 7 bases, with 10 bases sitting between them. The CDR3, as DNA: TGTGCCAGCAGCTCCGGACGGAGTGAAGCTTTCTTT. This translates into CASSSGRSEAFF. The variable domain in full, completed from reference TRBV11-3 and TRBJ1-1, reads EAGVVQSPRYKIIEKKQPVAFWCNPISGHNTLYWYLQNLGQGPELLIRYENEEAVDDSQLPKDRFSAERLKGVDSTLKIQPAELGDSAVYLCASSSGRSEAFFGQGTRLTVV.

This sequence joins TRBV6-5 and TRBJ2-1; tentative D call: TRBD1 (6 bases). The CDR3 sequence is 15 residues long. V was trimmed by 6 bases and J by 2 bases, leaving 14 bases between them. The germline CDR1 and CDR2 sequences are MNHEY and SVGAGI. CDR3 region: CASSIMTGPYNEQFF. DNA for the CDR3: TGTGCCAGCAGCATAATGACAGGTCCCTACAATGAGCAGTTCTTC.

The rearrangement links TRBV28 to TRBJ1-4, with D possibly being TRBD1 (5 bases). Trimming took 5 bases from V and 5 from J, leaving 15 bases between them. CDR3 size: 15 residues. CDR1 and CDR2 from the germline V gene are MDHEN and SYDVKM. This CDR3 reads CASSPQGRGNEKLFF. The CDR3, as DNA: TGTGCCAGCAGTCCTCAAGGGCGGGGGAATGAAAAACTGTTTTTT.

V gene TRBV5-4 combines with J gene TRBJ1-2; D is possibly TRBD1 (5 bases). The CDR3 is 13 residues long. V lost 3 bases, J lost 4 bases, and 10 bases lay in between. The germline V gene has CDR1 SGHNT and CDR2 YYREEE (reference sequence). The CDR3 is CASSSAGSYGYTF. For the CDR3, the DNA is TGTGCCAGCAGCTCTGCAGGGAGCTATGGCTACACCTTC.

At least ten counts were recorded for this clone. CDR3 region: CASSGAADTYNEQFF. Here the CDR3 DNA reads TGTGCCAGCAGCGGGGCCGCTGACACCTACAATGAGCAGTTCTTC. The J gene is TRBJ2-1, the V gene TRBV7-9, with D perhaps matching TRBD1 (5 bases). The CDR3 is made up of 15 amino acids. From germline, CDR1 is SEHNR and CDR2 FQNEAQ (reference sequence). Between the trimmed V and J ends, which lost 5 bases and 2 bases, there was a span of 13 bases.

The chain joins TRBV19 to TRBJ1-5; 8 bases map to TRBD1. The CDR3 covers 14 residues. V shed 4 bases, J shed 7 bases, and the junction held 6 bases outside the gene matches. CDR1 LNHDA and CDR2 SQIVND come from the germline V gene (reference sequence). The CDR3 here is CASSNTGGHQPQHF. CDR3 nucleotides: TGTGCCAGTAGTAATACAGGGGGACACCAGCCCCAGCATTTT. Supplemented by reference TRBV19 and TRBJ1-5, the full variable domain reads DGGITQSPKYLFRKEGQNVTLSCEQNLNHDAMYWYRQDPGQGLRLIYYSQIVNDFQKGDIAEGYSVSREKKESFPLTVTSAQKNPTAFYLCASSNTGGHQPQHFGDGTRLSIL.

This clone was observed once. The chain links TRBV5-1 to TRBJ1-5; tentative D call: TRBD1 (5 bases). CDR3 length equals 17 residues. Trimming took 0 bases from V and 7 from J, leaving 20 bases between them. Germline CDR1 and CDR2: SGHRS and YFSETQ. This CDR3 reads CASSLGPLTGDGQPQHF. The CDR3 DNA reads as TGCGCCAGCAGCTTGGGCCCCCTAACCGGGGACGGGCAGCCCCAGCATTTT.

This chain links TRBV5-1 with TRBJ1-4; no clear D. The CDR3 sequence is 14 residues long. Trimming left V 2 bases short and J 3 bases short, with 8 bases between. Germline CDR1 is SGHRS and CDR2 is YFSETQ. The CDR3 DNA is TGCGCCAGCAGCTTCGGCATACCTAATGAAAAACTGTTTTTT. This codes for CASSFGIPNEKLFF.

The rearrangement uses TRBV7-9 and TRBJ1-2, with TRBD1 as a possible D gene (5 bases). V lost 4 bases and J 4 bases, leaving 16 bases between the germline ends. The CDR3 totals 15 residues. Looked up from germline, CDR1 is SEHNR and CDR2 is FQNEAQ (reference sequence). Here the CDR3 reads CASSSWDEGSYGYTF. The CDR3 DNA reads TGTGCCAGCAGCTCCTGGGACGAAGGCTCCTATGGCTACACCTTC.

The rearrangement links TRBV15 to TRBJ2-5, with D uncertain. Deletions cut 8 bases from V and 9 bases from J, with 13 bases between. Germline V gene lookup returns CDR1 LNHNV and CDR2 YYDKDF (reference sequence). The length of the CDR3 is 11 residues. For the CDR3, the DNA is TGTGCCACCGCCGGGCCTTCGGCCCAGTACTTC. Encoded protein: CATAGPSAQYF.

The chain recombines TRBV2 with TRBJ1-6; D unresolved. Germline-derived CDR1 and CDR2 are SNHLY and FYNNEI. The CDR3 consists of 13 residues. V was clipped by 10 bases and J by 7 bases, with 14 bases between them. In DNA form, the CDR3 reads TGTGCCACCGCAAGCGTCGGCAATTCACCCCTCCACTTT. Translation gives CATASVGNSPLHF.

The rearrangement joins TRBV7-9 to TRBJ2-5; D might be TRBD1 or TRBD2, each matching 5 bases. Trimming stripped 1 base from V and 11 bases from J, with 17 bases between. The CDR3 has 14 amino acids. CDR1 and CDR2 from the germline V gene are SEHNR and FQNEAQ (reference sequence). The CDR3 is CASSLVGTAEEQYF. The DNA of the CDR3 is TGTGCCAGCAGCTTAGTAGGGACCGCGGAGGAGCAGTACTTC.